This T cell receptor beta chain was captured by sequencing in a study of blood T cell repertoires in COVID-19. Study-wide context: The United States, Italy and Spain provided the acute and convalescent COVID-19 samples. T cells, B-cell-depleted T cells, or PBMCs supplied cDNA or gDNA.

CDR1 is MNHEY, CDR2 SVGEGT, per germline. The CDR3 contains 14 residues. V lost 2 bases and J lost 3, with 11 bases in between. Authors' data handling: Researchers report that nucleated cell counts were estimated from reference gene primer amplification. Generated by immunoSEQ multiplex PCR, the TCRdb table keeps only in-frame clones and is missing some. That table is the source of V, J and clone size, and D and trimming were worked out from the DNA. The table includes about 100,000 clones, 85% to 90% detected once. The chain uses TRBV6-2 or TRBV6-3 and TRBJ2-7, with D tentatively TRBD2 (5 bases). This TCR came from a human donor in a cohort sampled during active COVID-19. The material sequenced was peripheral blood. The DNA of the CDR3 is TGTGCCAGCAGTTACACTGTGGGGAGCTACGAGCAGTACTTC. Translated, it gives CASSYTVGSYEQYF.